The clone carrying this T cell receptor beta chain was counted a few times. This sample is part of a study of blood T cell repertoires in COVID-19. Sequencing used immunoSEQ multiplex PCR; TCRdb keeps in-frame clones, though not all of them. The table lists 200,000 to 250,000 clones, around four fifths of them singletons. The CDR3 is 12 amino acids. The ends were cut back, 6 bases at V and 0 bases at J, with 5 bases in the middle. CDR1 SEHNR and CDR2 FQNEAQ come from the germline V gene (reference sequence). The sample taken for sequencing was peripheral blood. This sequence was found in a woman of 80 years or more with acute or convalescent COVID-19. This rearrangement joins TRBV7-9 to TRBJ1-2; D gene ambiguous. The CDR3 DNA is TGTGCCAGCAGGCCAGCTAACTATGGCTACACCTTC. Its protein product is CASRPANYGYTF.